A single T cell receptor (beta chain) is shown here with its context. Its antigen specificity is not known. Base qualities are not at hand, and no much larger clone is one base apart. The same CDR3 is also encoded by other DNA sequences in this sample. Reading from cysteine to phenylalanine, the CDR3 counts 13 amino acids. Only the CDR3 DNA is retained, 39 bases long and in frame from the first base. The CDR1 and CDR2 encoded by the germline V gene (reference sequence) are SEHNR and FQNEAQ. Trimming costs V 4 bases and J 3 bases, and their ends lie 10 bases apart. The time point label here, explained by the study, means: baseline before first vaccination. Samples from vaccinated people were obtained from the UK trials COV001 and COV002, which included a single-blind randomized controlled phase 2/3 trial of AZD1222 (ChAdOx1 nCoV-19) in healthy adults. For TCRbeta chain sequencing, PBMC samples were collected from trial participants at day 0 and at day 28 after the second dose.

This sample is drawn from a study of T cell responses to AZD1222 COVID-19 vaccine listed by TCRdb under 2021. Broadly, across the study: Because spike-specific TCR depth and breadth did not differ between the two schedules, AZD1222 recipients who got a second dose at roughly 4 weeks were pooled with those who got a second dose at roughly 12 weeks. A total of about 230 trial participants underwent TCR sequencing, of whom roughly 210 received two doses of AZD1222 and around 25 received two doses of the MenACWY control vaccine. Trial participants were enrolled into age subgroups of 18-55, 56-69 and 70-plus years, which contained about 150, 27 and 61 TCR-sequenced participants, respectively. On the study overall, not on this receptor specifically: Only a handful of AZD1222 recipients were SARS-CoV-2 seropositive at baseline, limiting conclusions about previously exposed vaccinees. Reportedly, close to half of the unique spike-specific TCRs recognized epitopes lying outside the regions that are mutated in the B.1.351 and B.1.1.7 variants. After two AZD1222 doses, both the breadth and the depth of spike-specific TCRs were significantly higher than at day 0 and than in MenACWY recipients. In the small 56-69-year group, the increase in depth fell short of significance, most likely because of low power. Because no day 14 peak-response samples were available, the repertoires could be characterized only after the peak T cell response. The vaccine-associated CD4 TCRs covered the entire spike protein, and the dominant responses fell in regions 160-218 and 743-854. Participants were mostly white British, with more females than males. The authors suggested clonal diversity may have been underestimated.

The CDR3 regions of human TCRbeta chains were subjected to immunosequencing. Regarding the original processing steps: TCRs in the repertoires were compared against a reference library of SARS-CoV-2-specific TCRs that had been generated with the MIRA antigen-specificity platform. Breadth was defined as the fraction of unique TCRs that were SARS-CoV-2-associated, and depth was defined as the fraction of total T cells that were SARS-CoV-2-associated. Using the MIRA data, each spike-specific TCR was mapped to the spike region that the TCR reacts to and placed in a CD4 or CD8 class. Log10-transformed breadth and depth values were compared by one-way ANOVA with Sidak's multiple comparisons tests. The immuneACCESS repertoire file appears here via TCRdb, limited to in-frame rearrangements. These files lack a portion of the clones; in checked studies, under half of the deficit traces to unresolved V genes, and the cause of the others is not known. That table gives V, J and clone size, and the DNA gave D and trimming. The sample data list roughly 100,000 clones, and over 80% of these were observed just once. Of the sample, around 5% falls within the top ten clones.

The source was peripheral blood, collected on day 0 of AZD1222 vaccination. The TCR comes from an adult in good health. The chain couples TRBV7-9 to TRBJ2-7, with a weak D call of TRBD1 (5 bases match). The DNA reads TGTGCCAGCAGCTCCAGACAGCTCTACGAGCAGTACTTC. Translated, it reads CASSSRQLYEQYF. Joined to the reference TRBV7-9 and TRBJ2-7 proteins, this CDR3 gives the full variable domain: DTGVSQNPRHKITKRGQNVTFRCDPISEHNRLYWYRQTLGQGPEFLTYFQNEAQLEKSRLLSDRFSAERPKGSFSTLEIQRTEQGDSAMYLCASSSRQLYEQYFGPGTRLTVT.